These T cell receptor beta chains were read from a single sample in a study of cytomegalovirus exposure and HLA in healthy donors. The protocol was immunoSEQ multiplex PCR, while the TCRdb copy is restricted to in-frame clones and leaves out a portion. The sample contains about 130,000 clones, 89% of which appear only once. The sample was PBMCs. The receptors were sampled from a woman aged 18-29 years in good health and CMV-seronegative. The conserved cysteine and the conserved F or W are not part of the CDR3 here.

TRBV27 | ASSGIAGNLYNEQF
TRBV27 | ASSPQRGTMNTEAF
TRBV5-6 | ASSFYWGGESPLH
TRBV5-1 | ASQPQGAGNEQF
TRBV19 | ASSRDREGYQPQH
TRBV6-5 | ASWRAGGLREQY
TRBV28 | ASSLPGDLQETQY
TRBV6-5 | ASSYSTVGGHEAF
TRBV19 | ASSWGQTRAKNIQY
TRBV6-4 | ASSVAGGSGANVLT
TRBV7-9 | ASSATGGGPNTEAF
TRBV6-5 | ASTISGTAGNTIY
TRBV4-3 | ASSQSSLRDRVLMNTGELF
TRBV30 | AWSSHTGGNQPQH
TRBV6-5 | ASSYMVAGKNNEQF
TRBV5-1 | ASSLETGVNTEAF
TRBV4-2 | ASSPRGGTYNEQF
TRBV5-1 | ASSLEQGRGGYT
TRBV11-2 | ASSLDLTGTDTQY
TRBV7-9 | ASSAAIYEQY
TRBV13 | ASGIGTSDPSTDTQY
TRBV6-5 | ASSYSGSGNTIY
TRBV7-6 | ASSLVGGDNEQF
TRBV10-1 | ASSGSGGSTDTQY
TRBV2 | ASSGTGDQPQH
TRBV7-2 | ASSQSVGNTQY
TRBV5-6 | ASSLRDFQETQY
TRBV14 | ASSLNLLTSGDPYEQY
TRBV13 | ASSLGGNTDTQY
TRBV6-5 | ASRRETWSGEIAF
TRBV6-1 | AGRDRGLEKLF
TRBV6-6 | ASSYGGNQPQH
TRBV30 | AWTPLGGSSSYNEQF
TRBV2 | ASSTGTGYQPQH
TRBV28 | ASSPGQYNEQF
TRBV30 | AWSTGGGYT
TRBV2 | ASSEGSQHLYEQY
TRBV28 | ASCLDRSSSYNEQF
TRBV30 | AWSRTGHYGYT
TRBV6-5 | ASSYSGGRRADTQY
TRBV27 | ASSSAGTGNHEQY